Sequencing of this TCR beta chain was carried out in a study of OX40 agonist ivuxolimab in advanced cancers. Whole-study context: Ivuxolimab, which is an agonistic anti-OX40 (CD134) antibody, was administered to the patients.

CDR1 and CDR2 (germline): SNHLY, FYNNEI. The ends were cut back, 4 bases at V and 4 bases at J, with 8 bases in the middle. The CDR3 has 14 amino acids. Produced via immunoSEQ multiplex PCR; TCRdb's table is partial and in-frame only. This sample carries fewer than 80,000 clones, just over 85% of them seen once, and the ten largest clones take roughly 0.75%. This TCR derives from an adult with an advanced solid tumor such as melanoma, head and neck, liver or kidney cancer. The rearrangement uses TRBV2 and TRBJ2-6, with D perhaps TRBD1 or TRBD2 (5 bases each). This specimen was CD4+ or CD8+ T cells sorted from blood, taken in a trial of the OX40 agonist ivuxolimab. This CDR3 is CASSAGPGANVLTF. CDR3 nucleotide sequence: TGTGCCAGCAGTGCGGGGCCCGGGGCCAACGTCCTGACTTTC.